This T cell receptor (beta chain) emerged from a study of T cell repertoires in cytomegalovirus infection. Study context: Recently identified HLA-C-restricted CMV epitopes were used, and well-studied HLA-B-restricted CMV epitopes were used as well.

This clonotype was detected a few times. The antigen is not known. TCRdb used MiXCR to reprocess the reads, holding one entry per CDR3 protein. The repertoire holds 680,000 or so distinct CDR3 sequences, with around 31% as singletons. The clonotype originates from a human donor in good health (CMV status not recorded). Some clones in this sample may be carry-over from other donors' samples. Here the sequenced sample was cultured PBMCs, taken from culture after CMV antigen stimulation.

The CDR3 loop is CASSWRTDTDTQYF. The CDR3 bases are TGCGCCAGCAGCTGGCGGACGGACACAGATACGCAGTATTTT. This chain joins TRBV5-1 and TRBJ2-3; D is ambiguous. The CDR3 is made up of 14 amino acids. The V gene's germline CDR1 is SGHRS and CDR2 YFSETQ. Between the trimmed V and J ends, which lost 3 bases and 2 bases, there was a span of 10 bases.